Below are 22 T cell receptor beta chains sequenced from a single sample in a study of blood T cell repertoires in COVID-19. Profiled with immunoSEQ multiplex PCR; TCRdb holds only in-frame clones, not every one. The profile covers around 190,000 clones, with roughly 80% appearing a single time and 11% taken by the ten largest. The sequencing input was peripheral blood. These receptors came from a woman in her forties with COVID-19, enrolled during active disease.

This clone showed up just once. The V call is TRBV4-2, the J call TRBJ1-1; D uncertain. The germline V gene has CDR1 LGHNA and CDR2 YNFKEQ. The CDR3 covers 15 residues. V lost 0 bases, J lost 1 base, and 9 bases lay in between. DNA of the CDR3: TGTGCCAGCAGCCAAGAGCTGGAGGGGAACACTGAAGCTTTCTTT. This translates into CASSQELEGNTEAFF.

This clone has a handful of counts. The chain employs TRBV19 and TRBJ2-1, with a tentative D call TRBD2 (5 bases). V dropped 4 bases and J dropped 6 bases, with 10 bases sitting between them. Germline assignment: CDR1 LNHDA and CDR2 SQIVND (reference sequence). This CDR3 has 13 amino acids. For the CDR3, the DNA is TGTGCCAGTAGTACCACGGGGTCCAATGAGCAGTTCTTC. Protein sequence: CASSTTGSNEQFF.

The chain has TRBV14 and TRBJ2-1; 10 bases are shared with TRBD2. Looked up from germline, CDR1 is SGHDN and CDR2 is FVKESK. V shed 2 bases and J 5 bases; nucleotides not matched to a gene: 3. This CDR3 spans 15 amino acids. The CDR3 reads CASSQYGLADNEQFF. Written as DNA, the CDR3 is TGTGCCAGCAGCCAATATGGACTAGCGGACAATGAGCAGTTCTTC.

The J gene is TRBJ1-2, the V gene TRBV30; D not resolved. Trimming took 4 bases from V and 5 from J, leaving 11 bases between them. CDR3 length: 12 amino acids. Looked up from germline, CDR1 is GTSNPN and CDR2 is SVGIG (reference sequence). The CDR3 DNA reads as TGTGCCTGGATAGCTTTCGGTTATGGCTACACCTTC. Translated, it gives CAWIAFGYGYTF.

The rearrangement links TRBV6-4 to TRBJ2-1; D possibly corresponds to TRBD2 (6 bases). The CDR3 runs to 13 residues. The germline gives CDR1 MRHNA, CDR2 SNTAGT. The V end lost 5 bases, the J end lost 8 bases, and 13 bases lay between the germline ends. In nucleotides, the CDR3 is TGTGCCAGCAGTACGGGACTTACAGATGAGCAGTTCTTC. Residues: CASSTGLTDEQFF.

The chain combines TRBV20-1 with TRBJ2-7, with D maybe TRBD2 (6 bases). Trimming left V 3 bases short and J 3 bases short, with 12 bases between. The germline V gene has CDR1 DFQATT and CDR2 SNEGSKA (reference sequence). CDR3 size: 13 residues. CDR3 sequence: CSASPGRIYEQYF. CDR3 DNA: TGCAGTGCTAGTCCCGGGAGAATCTACGAGCAGTACTTC.

The CDR3 here is CATSAGRGGLETQYF. CDR3 nucleotides: TGTGCCACCAGCGCCGGGAGGGGAGGGCTCGAGACCCAGTACTTC. The V and J genes are TRBV15 and TRBJ2-5; 8 bases are a match to TRBD2. CDR3 size: 15 residues. Germline CDR1 reads LNHNV; CDR2 reads YYDKDF (reference sequence). With V trimmed by 5 bases and J by 5 bases, 10 bases remained unmatched.

This clone was seen just once. The same CDR3 is also encoded by other DNA sequences in this sample. In DNA form, the CDR3 reads TGTGCCAGCAGTCTGCAAGAGACCCAGTACTTC. This translates into CASSLQETQYF. The rearrangement joins TRBV2 to TRBJ2-5; D remains unclear. Between the trimmed V and J ends, which lost 5 bases and 2 bases, there was a span of 3 bases. Germline loops: CDR1 SNHLY, CDR2 FYNNEI. This CDR3 is 11 amino acids long.

The chain combines TRBV30 with TRBJ1-2; D remains ambiguous. Deletions cut 0 bases from V and 3 bases from J, with 8 bases between. Germline CDR1 and CDR2: GTSNPN and SVGIG (reference sequence). This CDR3 contains 13 residues. This CDR3 is CAWSVSFDYGYTF. The CDR3 DNA is TGTGCCTGGAGTGTCAGTTTTGACTATGGCTACACCTTC.

This chain joins TRBV3-1 (or the pseudogene TRBV3-2) and TRBJ1-3, with a possible D match to TRBD1 (6 bases). The CDR3 sequence is 16 residues long. From germline, CDR1 is LGHDT and CDR2 YNNKEL (reference sequence). V was shortened by 5 bases and J by 0 bases, with 14 bases between the two germline ends. CDR3 residues: CASSSQGHFSGNTIYF. The CDR3 nucleotides read TGTGCCAGCAGCTCGCAGGGGCACTTCTCTGGAAACACCATATATTTT.

This chain joins TRBV10-2 and TRBJ2-4, with 7 bases aligning to TRBD2. J gave up 5 bases and V 5 bases, and 3 bases lay outside the gene matches. Germline loops: CDR1 WSHSY, CDR2 SAAADI. The CDR3 length is 13 residues. The CDR3 region is CASSQLAENIQYF. The CDR3 DNA follows: TGCGCCAGCAGTCAGCTAGCGGAAAACATTCAGTACTTC.

This chain connects TRBV19 to TRBJ2-5; tentatively, D is TRBD1 (5 bases). V gave up 4 bases and J gave up 5 bases, with 11 bases separating them. From germline, CDR1 is LNHDA and CDR2 SQIVND (reference sequence). This CDR3 contains 13 residues. The DNA for the CDR3 is TGTGCCAGTAGTAGGTCGGCAGGGGAGACCCAGTACTTC. Its protein product is CASSRSAGETQYF.

The V and J genes are TRBV30 and TRBJ1-5, with a possible D match to TRBD1 (5 bases). The CDR3 consists of 21 residues. CDR1 and CDR2 from the germline V gene are GTSNPN and SVGIG (reference sequence). V shed 2 bases and J shed 0 bases, with 29 bases lying between them. In DNA, the CDR3 is TGTGCCTGGAGTTATAGACCCAACAGACAGACACTTGAATATAGCAATCAGCCCCAGCATTTT. Translating gives CAWSYRPNRQTLEYSNQPQHF. Combining the CDR3 with reference TRBV30 and TRBJ1-5 gives the whole variable domain SQTIHQWPATLVQPVGSPLSLECTVEGTSNPNLYWYRQAAGRGLQLLFYSVGIGQISSEVPQNLSASRPQDRQFILSSKKLLLSDSGFYLCAWSYRPNRQTLEYSNQPQHFGDGTRLSIL.

CDR3 amino acids: CASSPPDRGTNEKLFF. DNA for the CDR3: TGTGCCAGCTCACCGCCAGACAGGGGAACGAATGAAAAACTGTTTTTT. The chain carries TRBV18 and TRBJ1-4; 8 bases map to TRBD1. J gave up 5 bases and V 3 bases, and 8 bases lay outside the gene matches. The V gene's germline CDR1 is KGHSH and CDR2 LQKENI. The length of the CDR3 is 16 residues.

The chain recombines TRBV5-1 with TRBJ1-1; weak D call: TRBD1 (5 bases). CDR3 size: 14 residues. Trimming removed 4 bases at V and 7 bases at J, with 17 bases between. Germline CDR1 is SGHRS and CDR2 is YFSETQ. The CDR3 sequence: CASSPQSWGDEAFF. CDR3 nucleotide sequence: TGCGCCAGCAGCCCCCAATCGTGGGGGGATGAAGCTTTCTTT.

The count of this clone is one. The genes are TRBV2 and TRBJ1-4, with TRBD1 matching 7 bases. In germline, CDR1 is SNHLY, CDR2 FYNNEI. This CDR3 spans 13 amino acids. J lost 3 bases, V lost 9 bases, and 4 bases had no gene match. The CDR3 sequence is CASLQGSNEKLFF. Written as DNA, the CDR3 is TGTGCCAGTTTACAGGGGTCTAATGAAAAACTGTTTTTT.

The gene calls are TRBV9 and TRBJ2-1; 11 bases match TRBD2. The trim removed 3 bases at V and 8 bases at J, leaving 10 bases unmatched. From germline, CDR1 is SGDLS and CDR2 YYNGEE. The CDR3 has 16 amino acids. This CDR3 is CASSGLISGGAHEQFF. The CDR3 DNA reads TGTGCCAGCAGCGGGCTCATTAGCGGGGGGGCCCATGAGCAGTTCTTC.

This sequence joins TRBV3-1 (or the pseudogene TRBV3-2) and TRBJ1-2; tentatively, D is TRBD1 (5 bases). V was trimmed by 0 bases and J by 0 bases, leaving 11 bases between them. CDR1 and CDR2 (germline): LGHDT, YNNKEL (reference sequence). CDR3 length equals 16 residues. The chain's CDR3 is CASSQDWTSTNYGYTF. The CDR3 DNA reads as TGTGCCAGCAGCCAAGATTGGACATCGACTAACTATGGCTACACCTTC.

This chain connects TRBV15 to TRBJ2-3; possible D gene TRBD2, 6 bases. V was trimmed by 1 base and J by 0 bases, leaving 8 bases between them. CDR1 is LNHNV and CDR2 is YYDKDF in the germline V gene (reference sequence). The CDR3 has 15 amino acids. This chain's CDR3 is CATSRVAVSTDTQYF. The DNA of the CDR3 is TGTGCCACCAGCAGAGTAGCGGTAAGCACAGATACGCAGTATTTT.

Comments on this clone: This sample includes further DNA sequences coding for the same CDR3. V usage is TRBV2 and J usage is TRBJ2-7; 9 bases match TRBD2. V gave up 3 bases and J gave up 0 bases; unmatched junction bases: 3. CDR1 is SNHLY and CDR2 is FYNNEI in the germline V gene. This CDR3 comprises 15 residues. CDR3 DNA sequence: TGTGCCAGCAGTGAGACTAGCGGTAACTCCTACGAGCAGTACTTC. Translated: CASSETSGNSYEQYF.

The CDR3 here is CASSYGTSYEQYF. CDR3 bases: TGTGCCAGCAGTTACGGGACTTCCTACGAGCAGTACTTC. The V gene is TRBV6-5, the J gene TRBJ2-7, with TRBD2 as a possible D gene (6 bases). Germline CDR1 and CDR2: MNHEY and SVGAGI. There are 13 residues in the CDR3. The V end lost 2 bases, the J end lost 1 base, and 6 bases lay between the germline ends.

The chain links TRBV4-2 to TRBJ1-2; weak D call: TRBD1 (6 bases). Germline CDR1 reads LGHNA; CDR2 reads YNFKEQ. V lost 1 base, J lost 2 bases, and 23 bases lay in between. This CDR3 is 19 amino acids long. CDR3 DNA sequence: TGTGCCAGCAGCCAAGTTGGACCGGCCCAGGGGTTGAGGAACTATGGCTACACCTTC. This gives the protein CASSQVGPAQGLRNYGYTF.